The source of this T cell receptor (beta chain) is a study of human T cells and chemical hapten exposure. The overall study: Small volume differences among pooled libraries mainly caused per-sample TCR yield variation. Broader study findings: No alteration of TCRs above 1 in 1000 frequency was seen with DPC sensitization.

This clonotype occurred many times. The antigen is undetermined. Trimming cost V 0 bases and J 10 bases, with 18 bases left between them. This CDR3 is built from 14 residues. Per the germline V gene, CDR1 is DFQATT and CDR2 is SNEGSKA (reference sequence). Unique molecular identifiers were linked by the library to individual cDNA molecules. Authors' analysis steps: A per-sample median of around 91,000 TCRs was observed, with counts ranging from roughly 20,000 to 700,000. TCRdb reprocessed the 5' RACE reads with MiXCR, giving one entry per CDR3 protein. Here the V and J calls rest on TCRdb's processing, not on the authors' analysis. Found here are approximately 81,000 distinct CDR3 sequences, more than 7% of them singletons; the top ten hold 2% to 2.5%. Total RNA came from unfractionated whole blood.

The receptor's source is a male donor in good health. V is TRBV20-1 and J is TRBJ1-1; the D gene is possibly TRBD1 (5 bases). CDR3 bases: TGCAGTGCTAGAGATACAGGAGACTTCATGCTAGCTTTCTTT. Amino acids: CSARDTGDFMLAFF.